This is a list of T cell receptor beta chains from one sample in a study of shared clonotypes between healthy human individuals. The assay was immunoSEQ multiplex PCR, and TCRdb's table has in-frame clones only and misses some. The table lists about 2.3 million clones, 85% to 95% of them singletons. The material sequenced was naive CD4+ T cells from PBMCs. The receptor source for this set is a man aged 18 to 30 in good health. Some clones in this sample may be carry-over from other donors' samples. Both conserved end residues are part of each CDR3. Each record gives: D gene, J gene, V gene, clone size, CDR3 protein, CDR3 DNA. The D gene is left open where the match is weak. Size tells how often a clone was seen (once, few, many) or the class of an expanded clone, and some rows leave it out.

D gene: -; J gene: TRBJ2-7; V gene: TRBV9; clone size: -; CDR3 protein: CASSAYWDSYEQYF; CDR3 DNA: TGTGCCAGCAGCGCCTACTGGGACTCCTACGAGCAGTACTTC
D gene: -; J gene: TRBJ1-1; V gene: TRBV2; clone size: -; CDR3 protein: CASRLTGLRNTEAFF; CDR3 DNA: TGTGCCAGCAGACTAACAGGGTTGAGAAACACTGAAGCTTTCTTT
D gene: -; J gene: TRBJ2-1; V gene: TRBV4-3; clone size: -; CDR3 protein: CASSLLRNEQFF; CDR3 DNA: TGCGCCAGCAGCCTCCTCAGGAATGAGCAGTTCTTC
D gene: TRBD1; J gene: TRBJ1-2; V gene: TRBV19; clone size: -; CDR3 protein: CASSIVGSSGQEAHGYTF; CDR3 DNA: TGTGCCAGTAGTATAGTAGGTAGTTCCGGACAGGAGGCGCATGGCTACACCTTC
D gene: -; J gene: TRBJ2-7; V gene: TRBV18; clone size: -; CDR3 protein: CASSPPRRGDYEQYF; CDR3 DNA: TGTGCCAGCTCACCACCCCGTCGGGGCGACTACGAGCAGTACTTC
D gene: -; J gene: TRBJ2-7; V gene: TRBV28; clone size: -; CDR3 protein: CASSLGSRGKVEQYF; CDR3 DNA: TGTGCCAGCAGTTTGGGGAGCCGGGGGAAGGTCGAGCAGTACTTC
D gene: -; J gene: TRBJ1-1; V gene: TRBV18; clone size: few; CDR3 protein: CASSPQNTEAFF; CDR3 DNA: TGTGCCAGCTCCCCCCAGAACACTGAAGCTTTCTTT
D gene: TRBD1; J gene: TRBJ2-7; V gene: TRBV28; clone size: -; CDR3 protein: CASRRQGDRGEQYF; CDR3 DNA: TGTGCCAGCAGGAGACAGGGAGATAGAGGCGAGCAGTACTTC
D gene: -; J gene: TRBJ1-3; V gene: TRBV5-1; clone size: -; CDR3 protein: CASSLGAVGNTIYF; CDR3 DNA: TGCGCCAGCAGCTTGGGGGCGGTTGGAAACACCATATATTTT
D gene: -; J gene: TRBJ1-1; V gene: TRBV9; clone size: once; CDR3 protein: CASSVVPGRNTEAFF; CDR3 DNA: TGTGCCAGCAGCGTAGTGCCAGGGAGGAACACTGAAGCTTTCTTT
D gene: TRBD1; J gene: TRBJ2-1; V gene: TRBV5-6; clone size: -; CDR3 protein: CASSKPGGKKRNEQFF; CDR3 DNA: TGTGCCAGCAGCAAACCAGGGGGCAAAAAACGCAATGAGCAGTTCTTC
D gene: -; J gene: TRBJ2-7; V gene: TRBV27; clone size: -; CDR3 protein: CASSIAPAYEQYF; CDR3 DNA: TGTGCCAGCAGTATCGCGCCGGCCTACGAGCAGTACTTC
D gene: -; J gene: TRBJ2-1; V gene: TRBV30; clone size: -; CDR3 protein: CACSVHGDSEQFF; CDR3 DNA: TGTGCCTGTAGTGTACATGGAGACTCTGAGCAGTTCTTC
D gene: TRBD1; J gene: TRBJ2-7; V gene: TRBV5-1; clone size: -; CDR3 protein: CASSLRGDRAYEQYF; CDR3 DNA: TGCGCCAGCAGCTTGCGGGGGGACAGGGCGTACGAGCAGTACTTC
D gene: -; J gene: TRBJ2-3; V gene: TRBV6-1; clone size: -; CDR3 protein: CASSVDILRDTQYF; CDR3 DNA: TGTGCCAGCAGTGTAGACATTCTTAGAGATACGCAGTATTTT
D gene: TRBD2; J gene: TRBJ2-1; V gene: TRBV18; clone size: -; CDR3 protein: CASSQASGGYNEQFF; CDR3 DNA: TGTGCCAGCTCACAGGCGAGCGGGGGATACAATGAGCAGTTCTTC
D gene: -; J gene: TRBJ1-2; V gene: TRBV2; clone size: few; CDR3 protein: CASRWEAGYTF; CDR3 DNA: TGTGCCAGCAGGTGGGAGGCTGGCTACACCTTC
D gene: TRBD2; J gene: TRBJ2-3; V gene: TRBV29-1; clone size: -; CDR3 protein: CSVAPLAGEFLRDTQYF; CDR3 DNA: TGCAGCGTCGCTCCGCTAGCGGGAGAATTCTTGCGAGATACGCAGTATTTT
D gene: -; J gene: TRBJ2-5; V gene: TRBV14; clone size: -; CDR3 protein: CASSLGETQYF; CDR3 DNA: TGTGCCAGCAGCCTCGGGGAGACCCAGTACTTC
D gene: -; J gene: TRBJ1-1; V gene: TRBV27; clone size: -; CDR3 protein: CASRIGGPNTEAFF; CDR3 DNA: TGTGCCAGCAGGATTGGGGGGCCCAACACTGAAGCTTTCTTT
D gene: -; J gene: TRBJ1-1; V gene: TRBV19; clone size: -; CDR3 protein: CASKVGRFYTEAFF; CDR3 DNA: TGTGCCAGTAAAGTTGGCAGGTTTTACACTGAAGCTTTCTTT
D gene: TRBD1; J gene: TRBJ1-5; V gene: TRBV2; clone size: -; CDR3 protein: CASSRDRGPVQPQHF; CDR3 DNA: TGTGCCAGCAGCAGGGACAGGGGGCCCGTTCAGCCCCAGCATTTT
D gene: -; J gene: TRBJ2-3; V gene: TRBV5-4; clone size: -; CDR3 protein: CASSLALYSADTQYF; CDR3 DNA: TGTGCCAGCAGCTTGGCTCTTTACAGCGCAGATACGCAGTATTTT
D gene: -; J gene: TRBJ1-2; V gene: TRBV9; clone size: -; CDR3 protein: CASSVGQGNYGYTF; CDR3 DNA: TGTGCCAGCAGCGTAGGGCAGGGTAACTATGGCTACACCTTC
D gene: -; J gene: TRBJ2-5; V gene: TRBV5-1; clone size: -; CDR3 protein: CASSKRTGETQYF; CDR3 DNA: TGCGCCAGCAGCAAAAGGACGGGAGAGACCCAGTACTTC
D gene: -; J gene: TRBJ2-7; V gene: TRBV5-8; clone size: -; CDR3 protein: CASSFGVVNEQYF; CDR3 DNA: TGTGCCAGCAGCTTTGGGGTGGTTAACGAGCAGTACTTC
D gene: -; J gene: TRBJ1-2; V gene: TRBV28; clone size: -; CDR3 protein: CASAIRESYGYTF; CDR3 DNA: TGTGCCAGCGCTATCAGGGAATCCTATGGCTACACCTTC
D gene: -; J gene: TRBJ2-5; V gene: TRBV14; clone size: -; CDR3 protein: CASSQGNQETQYF; CDR3 DNA: TGTGCCAGCAGCCAAGGCAACCAAGAGACCCAGTACTTC
D gene: -; J gene: TRBJ1-4; V gene: TRBV6-6; clone size: -; CDR3 protein: CASSYTGLGEKLFF; CDR3 DNA: TGTGCCAGCAGTTATACCGGCTTAGGGGAAAAACTGTTTTTT
D gene: TRBD1; J gene: TRBJ2-5; V gene: TRBV28; clone size: -; CDR3 protein: CASSSRGDRVQETQYF; CDR3 DNA: TGTGCCAGCAGTTCCAGGGGGGACAGGGTCCAAGAGACCCAGTACTTC
D gene: -; J gene: TRBJ2-7; V gene: TRBV18; clone size: once; CDR3 protein: CASSPSTGSYEQYF; CDR3 DNA: TGTGCCAGCTCACCATCGACCGGCTCCTACGAGCAGTACTTC
D gene: -; J gene: TRBJ2-7; V gene: TRBV16; clone size: few; CDR3 protein: CASSQYSEQYF; CDR3 DNA: TGTGCCAGCAGCCAATATAGTGAGCAGTACTTC
D gene: -; J gene: TRBJ2-5; V gene: TRBV2; clone size: -; CDR3 protein: CASVRGRGETQYF; CDR3 DNA: TGTGCCAGCGTGAGGGGCCGCGGGGAGACCCAGTACTTC
D gene: TRBD1; J gene: TRBJ2-3; V gene: TRBV9; clone size: -; CDR3 protein: CASSVRQGRNLGGSDTQYF; CDR3 DNA: TGTGCCAGCAGCGTGCGACAGGGGCGAAATCTGGGGGGATCAGATACGCAGTATTTT
D gene: TRBD1; J gene: TRBJ2-2; V gene: TRBV30; clone size: -; CDR3 protein: CASGQGAKNTGELFF; CDR3 DNA: TGTGCGAGTGGACAGGGGGCGAAGAACACCGGGGAGCTGTTTTTT
D gene: TRBD2; J gene: TRBJ2-1; V gene: TRBV28; clone size: -; CDR3 protein: CASKTRGGGREHNEQFF; CDR3 DNA: TGTGCCAGCAAGACCCGAGGGGGCGGGAGGGAGCACAATGAGCAGTTCTTC
D gene: -; J gene: TRBJ2-7; V gene: TRBV6-5; clone size: once; CDR3 protein: CASSHRDGPYEQYF; CDR3 DNA: TGTGCCAGCAGCCACCGGGACGGCCCCTACGAGCAGTACTTC
D gene: -; J gene: TRBJ1-2; V gene: TRBV5-1; clone size: -; CDR3 protein: CASSLDPARDYGYTF; CDR3 DNA: TGCGCCAGCAGCTTGGACCCGGCCAGGGATTATGGCTACACCTTC
D gene: -; J gene: TRBJ2-7; V gene: TRBV18; clone size: -; CDR3 protein: CASSPDRLSYEQYF; CDR3 DNA: TGTGCCAGCTCACCTGACAGGCTTTCCTACGAGCAGTACTTC
D gene: TRBD1; J gene: TRBJ2-7; V gene: TRBV28; clone size: -; CDR3 protein: CASLQGAYEQYF; CDR3 DNA: TGTGCCAGTTTACAGGGGGCCTACGAGCAGTACTTC
D gene: TRBD2; J gene: TRBJ2-7; V gene: TRBV5-4; clone size: -; CDR3 protein: CASSTLAGGYEQYF; CDR3 DNA: TGTGCCAGCAGCACACTAGCGGGAGGGTACGAGCAGTACTTC
D gene: TRBD2; J gene: TRBJ2-1; V gene: TRBV10-3; clone size: -; CDR3 protein: CAIRGTSGAYNEQFF; CDR3 DNA: TGTGCCATCAGGGGGACTAGCGGGGCTTACAATGAGCAGTTCTTC
D gene: -; J gene: TRBJ1-1; V gene: TRBV5-8; clone size: -; CDR3 protein: CASSFQTGAFF; CDR3 DNA: TGTGCCAGCAGCTTTCAGACTGGGGCTTTCTTT
D gene: -; J gene: TRBJ1-6; V gene: TRBV11-2; clone size: -; CDR3 protein: CASSARGGKTSPLHF; CDR3 DNA: TGTGCCAGCAGCGCCCGTGGGGGGAAAACTTCACCCCTCCACTTT
D gene: -; J gene: TRBJ1-5; V gene: TRBV7-9; clone size: -; CDR3 protein: CASSYGVRNQPQHF; CDR3 DNA: TGTGCCAGCAGCTACGGGGTACGCAATCAGCCCCAGCATTTT
D gene: -; J gene: TRBJ1-5; V gene: TRBV28; clone size: -; CDR3 protein: CASSSPGGNQPQHF; CDR3 DNA: TGTGCCAGCAGTTCCCCCGGCGGGAATCAGCCCCAGCATTTT
D gene: -; J gene: TRBJ2-7; V gene: TRBV7-2; clone size: -; CDR3 protein: CASSQEGRQYF; CDR3 DNA: TGTGCCAGCAGCCAGGAAGGGAGGCAGTACTTC
D gene: TRBD2; J gene: TRBJ2-7; V gene: TRBV7-3; clone size: -; CDR3 protein: CASSLRENGRYEQYF; CDR3 DNA: TGTGCCAGCAGCTTACGGGAAAACGGGAGGTACGAGCAGTACTTC
D gene: TRBD2; J gene: TRBJ2-4; V gene: TRBV27; clone size: -; CDR3 protein: CASSFQTSGYAKNIQYF; CDR3 DNA: TGTGCCAGCAGTTTTCAGACTAGCGGGTATGCCAAAAACATTCAGTACTTC
D gene: -; J gene: TRBJ2-3; V gene: TRBV12-5; clone size: -; CDR3 protein: CASGRGVITDTQYF; CDR3 DNA: TGTGCTAGTGGCCGGGGCGTAATAACAGATACGCAGTATTTT
D gene: -; J gene: TRBJ2-5; V gene: TRBV21-1; clone size: once; CDR3 protein: CASSKVLPSGRAETQYF; CDR3 DNA: TGTGCCAGCAGCAAAGTCTTGCCTAGCGGGAGGGCAGAGACCCAGTACTTC